In its sample, the clone carrying this TCR beta chain was seen many times. The sample comes from a study of T-cell reconstitution after alpha-beta-depleted transplantation in children. It was with unique molecular identifiers that the TCRbeta library was prepared. TCRdb re-called the PCR reads through MiXCR, storing one row per CDR3 protein. The sample yields 200,000 or so distinct CDR3 sequences, about 7% seen once. This CDR3 contains 14 residues. Trimming took 5 bases from V and 3 from J, leaving 13 bases between them. CDR1 and CDR2 (germline): LGHDT, YNNKEL (reference sequence). The material sequenced was PBMCs, taken before TCRalphabeta/CD19-depleted stem cell transplant. The sequence was obtained from a boy between 2 and 10 years old with acute lymphoblastic leukemia, due to receive a stem cell transplant. The rearrangement links TRBV3-1 to TRBJ1-2, with unresolved D. As DNA, the CDR3 is TGTGCCAGCAGCTCGTATCGGACGGACTATGGCTACACCTTC. Translating it yields CASSSYRTDYGYTF.